The following is a T cell receptor beta chain sequence with its context. Its antigen is not yet known. No base quality values were provided; no much bigger clone lies one nucleotide off. The CDR3 regions of human TCRbeta chains were subjected to immunosequencing. In the source study's methods: Repertoire TCRs were checked for matches against a reference library of SARS-CoV-2-specific TCRs that had been generated using the MIRA antigen-specificity platform. Breadth was defined as the fraction of unique TCRs that were SARS-CoV-2-associated. Depth was defined as the fraction of total T cells that were SARS-CoV-2-associated. Using the MIRA data, every spike-specific TCR was mapped to the spike region that the TCR reacted to and assigned to either a CD4 or a CD8 class. Log10-transformed breadth and depth values were compared by one-way ANOVA with Sidak's multiple comparisons tests. As stored in TCRdb, this immuneACCESS dataset retains in-frame rearrangements with V and J assigned. A fraction of the clones does not appear; measured against another copy, unresolved V genes explain less than half of the discrepancy, and the remainder lacks a known reason. The D gene and trimming were derived from the DNA, and the V and J assignments and clone size from that table. A total of 150,000 to 250,000 clones appear in this sample, under 95% of them only once. Approximately 1% of the sample is taken by the ten largest.

The data stem from a study of T cell responses to AZD1222 COVID-19 vaccine (dated by TCRdb to 2020 to 2023). Some background on the complete study: A total of approximately 240 trial participants underwent TCR sequencing, of whom 200 to 220 had received two doses of AZD1222 and roughly 26 had received two doses of the MenACWY control vaccine. Enrollment into the trials was organized by age into subgroups of 18-55, 56-69 and 70-plus years, and those subgroups contained approximately 160, 26 and 62 TCR-sequenced participants, respectively. Overall study results and their limits: The 56-69-year group was small, and its depth increase did not reach significance, likely because of low power. CD4 TCRs associated with the vaccine covered the entire spike protein, and the dominant responses were in regions 160-218 and 743-854. Conclusions about previously exposed vaccinees are limited, since just 6 or 7 AZD1222 recipients were seropositive for SARS-CoV-2 at baseline. Spike-specific TCR breadth and depth rose significantly after two AZD1222 doses compared with day 0 and with MenACWY recipients. Because no samples from the day 14 peak response were available, repertoires could be characterized only after the peak T cell response. Participants were mostly white British and included more females than males, and it was suggested by the authors that clonal diversity may have been underestimated. Reportedly, almost half of the unique spike-specific TCRs recognized epitopes lying outside the regions that are mutated in the B.1.351 and B.1.1.7 variants.

Germline trimming: 1 base from V, 1 base from J; junction bases outside gene matches: 2. From its cysteine to its phenylalanine, the CDR3 spans 15 amino acids. Only the CDR3 region is kept as DNA, spanning 45 bases read in frame from base 1. According to the germline V gene, CDR1 reads SGHTA and CDR2 reads FQGTGA. The time point label, read with the paper, signifies: about 28 days (+/-7) after the second vaccine dose. AZD1222 recipients with second doses at about 4 weeks or about 12 weeks were pooled, because spike-specific TCR depth and breadth did not differ between schedules. Vaccinee samples came from UK trials COV001 and COV002, including a single-blind randomized controlled phase 2/3 trial of AZD1222 (ChAdOx1 nCoV-19) in healthy adults. For TCRbeta chain sequencing, PBMC samples from trial participants were taken at day 0 and at day 28 after the second dose.

This sequence uses TRBV7-3 and TRBJ2-3; 7 middle bases align to TRBD2. The origin of this receptor is an adult who received the AZD1222 COVID-19 vaccine. Specimen: peripheral blood, collected 28 days after the second AZD1222 dose. The nucleotides read TGTGCCAGCAGCTTAATGGGGAGGGGCACAGATACGCAGTATTTT. This gives the protein CASSLMGRGTDTQYF. The full variable domain, with segments outside the CDR3 supplied by the reference TRBV7-3 and TRBJ2-3 proteins, appears as GAGVSQTPSNKVTEKGKYVELRCDPISGHTALYWYRQSLGQGPEFLIYFQGTGAADDSGLPNDRFFAVRPEGSVSTLKIQRTERGDSAVYLCASSLMGRGTDTQYFGPGTRLTVL.